Detailed here is one T cell receptor beta chain. Its antigen is not identified. Other DNA sequences in the sample encode the same CDR3. Amplification used 60 Vbeta primers and 13 Jbeta primers. TCRdb's table, derived via immunoSEQ multiplex PCR, lists solely in-frame clones and lacks some. This repertoire shows about 160,000 clones, approximately 77% found once; its top ten account for 3.5% to 4.5%. This sample is drawn from a study of cytomegalovirus exposure and HLA in healthy donors. The study, taken as a whole, reports: The authors reported that TCR beta sequences could predict HLA-A and HLA-B alleles. These predictions were accurate for most subjects in the first cohort. Immune exposure information available was restricted to CMV serostatus.

Germline V gene sequence: CDR1 SGHRS, CDR2 YFSETQ. Trimming removed 0 bases from V and 6 bases from J, with 13 bases in between. The CDR3 spans 14 residues. Material for sequencing was PBMCs. The chain combines TRBV5-1 with TRBJ2-7; D might be TRBD2 (7 bases). The sequence derives from a man aged 30 to 45 in good health and CMV-seropositive. CDR3 residues: CASSLEGGGFEQYF. The CDR3 nucleotides read TGCGCCAGCAGCTTGGAAGGGGGGGGGTTCGAGCAGTACTTC.